These T cell receptor beta chains were read from a single sample in a study of blood T cell repertoires in COVID-19. Libraries were prepared by immunoSEQ multiplex PCR; TCRdb keeps only in-frame clonotypes and omits some of them. The sample gives roughly 250,000 clones, about 89% of which show up once; 1.2% is in the top ten. Material: PBMCs or T cells enriched from blood (not recorded which). The receptor source for this set is a human donor in a cohort exposed to, infected with or recovered from COVID-19 (not recorded which). The donor label of this sample is uncertain. CDR3s leave out the opening cysteine and the closing phenylalanine or tryptophan. The order of the fields is V gene, D gene, J gene, CDR3 protein. The D gene is left open where the match is weak.

TRBV5-1	.	TRBJ2-1	ASRPDSYNEQF
TRBV30	TRBD2	TRBJ2-4	AWSGGITKNIQY
TRBV21-1	.	TRBJ1-3	ASSKKVDRGRGNTIY
TRBV7-9	.	TRBJ1-1	ASSFGQSQGEAF
TRBV28	.	TRBJ2-1	ASTPDQRNYNEQF
TRBV7-2	TRBD1	TRBJ2-3	ASSLVGWDRGTDTQY
TRBV5-5	TRBD1	TRBJ1-5	ASSVGGQPQH
TRBV29-1	.	TRBJ1-1	SATFSGSEAF
TRBV13	TRBD1	TRBJ2-7	ASSPRDRTSHEQY
TRBV4-3	.	TRBJ2-7	ASSLAIGGLSYEQY
TRBV2	.	TRBJ1-6	ASSELAGDNSPLH
TRBV30	TRBD1	TRBJ1-3	AWSVQGGLPGNTIY
TRBV7-9	.	TRBJ1-1	ASSLQGGDTEAF